Included here is one TCR beta chain sequence, with context. The data originate from a study of blood T cell repertoires in COVID-19. The overall study: Collection of acute and convalescent COVID-19 samples took place in the United States, Italy and Spain.

The CDR3 extends over 15 amino acids. Germline CDR1 and CDR2: ENHRY and SYGVKD. Trimming took 2 bases from V and 0 from J, leaving 10 bases between them. Per the authors' pipeline: Estimation of nucleated cell counts relied on the amplification of reference gene primers. Assay: immunoSEQ multiplex PCR; the TCRdb copy retains only in-frame clones and omits some. V and J calls and clone size are those listed in that table; D and trimming were worked out from the DNA. This sample yields 140,000 or so clones, of which roughly 87% are seen a single time; nearly 0.95% belongs to the top ten. What was sequenced was peripheral blood. The receptor comes from a woman aged 45-65 years with acute or convalescent COVID-19. V and J are TRBV10-3 and TRBJ2-5; D is possibly TRBD1 (5 bases). Here the CDR3 reads CAISETGKYQETQYF. In DNA form, the CDR3 reads TGTGCCATCAGTGAGACAGGAAAGTACCAAGAGACCCAGTACTTC.